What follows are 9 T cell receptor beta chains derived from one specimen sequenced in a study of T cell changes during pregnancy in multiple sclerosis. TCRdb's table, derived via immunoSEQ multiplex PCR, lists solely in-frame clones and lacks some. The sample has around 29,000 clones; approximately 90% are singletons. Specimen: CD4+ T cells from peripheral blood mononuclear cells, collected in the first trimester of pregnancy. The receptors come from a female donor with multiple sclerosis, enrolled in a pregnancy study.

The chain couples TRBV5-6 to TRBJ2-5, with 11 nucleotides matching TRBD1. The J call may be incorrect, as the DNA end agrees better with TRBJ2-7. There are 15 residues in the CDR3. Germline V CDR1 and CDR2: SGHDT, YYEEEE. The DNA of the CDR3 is TGTGCCAGCAGCTTGGCCGGGACAGGGGGCTACGAGCAGTACTTC. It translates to CASSLAGTGGYEQYF.

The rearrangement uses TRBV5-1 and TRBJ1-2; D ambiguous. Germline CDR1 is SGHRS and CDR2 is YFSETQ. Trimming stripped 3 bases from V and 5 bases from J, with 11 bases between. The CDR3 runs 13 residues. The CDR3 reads CASSSGPRYGYTF. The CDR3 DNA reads TGCGCCAGCAGCTCCGGCCCGAGGTATGGCTACACCTTC.

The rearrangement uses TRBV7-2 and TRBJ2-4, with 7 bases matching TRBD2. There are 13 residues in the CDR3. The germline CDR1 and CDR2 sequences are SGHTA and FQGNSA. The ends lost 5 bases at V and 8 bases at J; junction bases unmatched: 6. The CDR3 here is CASSPRTRDIQYF. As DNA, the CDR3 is TGTGCCAGCAGCCCCCGGACTAGGGACATTCAGTACTTC.

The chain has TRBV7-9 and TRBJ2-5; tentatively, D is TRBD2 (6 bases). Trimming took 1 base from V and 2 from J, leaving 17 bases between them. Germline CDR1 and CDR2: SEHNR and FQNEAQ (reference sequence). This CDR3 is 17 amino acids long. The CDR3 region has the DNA TGTGCCAGCAGCTTAGGCGGGATAGGAATTCAACAAGAGACCCAGTACTTC. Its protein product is CASSLGGIGIQQETQYF.

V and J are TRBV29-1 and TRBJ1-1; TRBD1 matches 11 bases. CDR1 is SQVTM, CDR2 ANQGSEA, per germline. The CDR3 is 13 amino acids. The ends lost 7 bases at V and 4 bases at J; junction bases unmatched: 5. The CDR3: CSALGQGVTEAFF. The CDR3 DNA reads TGCAGCGCATTGGGACAGGGGGTCACTGAAGCTTTCTTT.

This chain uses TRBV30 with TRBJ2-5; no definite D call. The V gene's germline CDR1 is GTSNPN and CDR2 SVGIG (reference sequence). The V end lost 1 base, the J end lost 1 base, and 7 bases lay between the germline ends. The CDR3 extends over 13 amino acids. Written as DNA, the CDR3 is TGTGCCTGGAGTGCCGCGCTCCAAGAGACCCAGTACTTC. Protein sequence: CAWSAALQETQYF.

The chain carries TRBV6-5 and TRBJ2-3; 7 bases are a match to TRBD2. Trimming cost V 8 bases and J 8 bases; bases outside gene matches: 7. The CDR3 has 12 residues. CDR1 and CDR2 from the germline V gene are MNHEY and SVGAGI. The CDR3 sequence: CASYPWGGTQYF. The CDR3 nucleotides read TGTGCCAGCTACCCCTGGGGGGGTACGCAGTATTTT.

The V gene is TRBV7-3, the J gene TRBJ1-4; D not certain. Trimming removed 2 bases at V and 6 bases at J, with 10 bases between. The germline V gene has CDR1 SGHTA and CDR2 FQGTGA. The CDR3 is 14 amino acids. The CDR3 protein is CASSLEVSYEKLFF. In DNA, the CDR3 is TGTGCCAGCAGCTTAGAGGTCTCCTATGAAAAACTGTTTTTT.

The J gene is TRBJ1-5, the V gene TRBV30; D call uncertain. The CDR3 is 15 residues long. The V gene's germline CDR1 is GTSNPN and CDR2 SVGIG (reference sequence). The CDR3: CAKEENPYSNQPQHF. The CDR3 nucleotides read TGTGCTAAAGAGGAGAACCCATATAGCAATCAGCCCCAGCATTTT.